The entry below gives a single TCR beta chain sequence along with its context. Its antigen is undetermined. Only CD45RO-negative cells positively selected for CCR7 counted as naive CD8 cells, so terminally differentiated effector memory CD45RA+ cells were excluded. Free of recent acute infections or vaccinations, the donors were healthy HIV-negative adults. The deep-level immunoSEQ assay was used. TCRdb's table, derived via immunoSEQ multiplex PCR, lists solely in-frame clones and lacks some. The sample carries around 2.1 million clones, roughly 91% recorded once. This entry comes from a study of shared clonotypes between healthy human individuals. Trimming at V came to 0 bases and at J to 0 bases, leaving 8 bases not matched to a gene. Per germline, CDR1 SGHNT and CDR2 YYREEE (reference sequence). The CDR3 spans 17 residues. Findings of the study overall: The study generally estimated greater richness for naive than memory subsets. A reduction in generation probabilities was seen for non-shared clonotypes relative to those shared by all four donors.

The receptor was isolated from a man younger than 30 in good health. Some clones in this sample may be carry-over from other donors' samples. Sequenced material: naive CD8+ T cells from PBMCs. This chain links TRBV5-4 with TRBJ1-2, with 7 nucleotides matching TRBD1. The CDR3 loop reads CASSLDDRVGTNYGYTF. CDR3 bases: TGTGCCAGCAGCTTGGATGACAGGGTTGGAACTAACTATGGCTACACCTTC.